This record concerns one TCR beta chain sequence. This specimen belongs to a study of Graves' ophthalmopathy and Graves' hyperthyroidism. Amplification targeted the TCR beta CDR3 regions, with RNA transcripts as the source material. HTBI primers were used in a first-round RT-PCR, which preceded a second-round multiplex PCR. MiXCR, applied by TCRdb to the multiplex PCR reads, yields one record per CDR3 protein. The sample has fewer than 650,000 distinct CDR3 sequences, 22% seen once. Hyperthyroidism patients were newly diagnosed, under 2 months' duration, aged 18 to 65. V shed 3 bases and J 3 bases; nucleotides not matched to a gene: 10. The CDR3 sequence is 17 residues long. Germline CDR1 is MDHEN and CDR2 is SYDVKM.

This chain links TRBV28 with TRBJ1-5; 8 bases align to TRBD1. This clonotype was obtained from a woman between 18 and 29 years old with stable Graves' hyperthyroidism. Some clones in this sample may be carry-over from other donors' samples. The sequenced sample consisted of peripheral blood. The CDR3 bases are TGTGCCAGCAGTTTTATCAGGGGGCCTCGTCACAATCAGCCCCAGCATTTT. Encoded protein: CASSFIRGPRHNQPQHF.